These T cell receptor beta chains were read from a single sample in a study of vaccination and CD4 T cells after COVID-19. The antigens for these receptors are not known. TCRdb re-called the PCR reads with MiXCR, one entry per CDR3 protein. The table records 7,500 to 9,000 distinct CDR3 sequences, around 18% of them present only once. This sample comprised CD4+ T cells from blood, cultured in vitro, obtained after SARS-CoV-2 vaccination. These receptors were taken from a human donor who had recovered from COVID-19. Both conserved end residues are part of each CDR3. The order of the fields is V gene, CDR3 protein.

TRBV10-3,CAISKNTGTYEQYF
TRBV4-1,CASSQGGGGLGNQPQHF
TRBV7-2,CASSLYTRTGEGYTF
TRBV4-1,CASSPAYERGTEAFF
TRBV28,CASSLVLTGGANVLTF
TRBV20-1,CSAARGGSNGYTF
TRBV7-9,CASSLAARGTGELFF
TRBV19,CASSIKREGVGSAKNIQYF
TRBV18,CASSPGTGGQDTQYF
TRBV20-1,CSARDPGTDTQYF
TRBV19,CASKGSPGNTIYF
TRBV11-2,CASSLDLRLGTTEETQYF
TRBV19,CASNVRTGGVNTEAFF
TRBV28,CACQWRDNQPQHF
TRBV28,CASRGPFYEQYF
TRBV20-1,CSARVPDAKNIQYF
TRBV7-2,CASSSNYKGADTGELFF
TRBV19,CASSIDGVNYGYTF
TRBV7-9,CAYMGTSGSSDTQYF
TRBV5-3,CARSLGEEGNYGYTF
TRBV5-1,CASSLGQGDTGELFF
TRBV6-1,CASNPLGSAGGSTDTQYF
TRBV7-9,CASSQTPPYRHDYEQYF
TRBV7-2,CASSLAPTDTQYF
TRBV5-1,CASSFWGRDTQYF